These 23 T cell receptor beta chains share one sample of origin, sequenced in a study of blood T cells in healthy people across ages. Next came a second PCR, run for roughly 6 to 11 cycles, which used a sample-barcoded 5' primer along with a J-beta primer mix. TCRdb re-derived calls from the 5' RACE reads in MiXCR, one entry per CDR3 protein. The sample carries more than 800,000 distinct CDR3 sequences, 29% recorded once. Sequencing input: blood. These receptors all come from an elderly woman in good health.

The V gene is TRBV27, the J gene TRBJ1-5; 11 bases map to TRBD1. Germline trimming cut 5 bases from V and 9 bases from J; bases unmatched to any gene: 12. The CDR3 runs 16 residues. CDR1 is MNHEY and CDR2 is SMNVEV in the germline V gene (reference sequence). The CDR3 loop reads CASSPRTGGRLVPQHF. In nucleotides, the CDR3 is TGTGCCAGCAGTCCCCGGACAGGGGGCCGTCTAGTGCCCCAGCATTTT.

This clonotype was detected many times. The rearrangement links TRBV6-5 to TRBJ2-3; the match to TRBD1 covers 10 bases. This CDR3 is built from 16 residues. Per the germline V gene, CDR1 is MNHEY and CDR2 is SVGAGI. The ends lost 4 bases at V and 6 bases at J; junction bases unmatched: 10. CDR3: CASSSPGQGRRDTQYF. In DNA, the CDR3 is TGTGCCAGCAGTTCCCCGGGACAGGGGCGAAGGGATACGCAGTATTTT.

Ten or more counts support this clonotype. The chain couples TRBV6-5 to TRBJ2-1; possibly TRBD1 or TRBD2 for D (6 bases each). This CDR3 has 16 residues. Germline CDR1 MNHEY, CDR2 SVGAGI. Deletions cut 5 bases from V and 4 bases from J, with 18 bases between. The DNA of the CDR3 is TGTGCCAGCAGTCCTCTCCGGGGGCCCCCATACAATGAGCAGTTCTTC. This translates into CASSPLRGPPYNEQFF.

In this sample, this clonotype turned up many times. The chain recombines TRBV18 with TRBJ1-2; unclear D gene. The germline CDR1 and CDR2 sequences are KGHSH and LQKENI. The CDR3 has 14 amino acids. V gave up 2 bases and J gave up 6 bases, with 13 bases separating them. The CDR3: CASSPLGGGDGYTF. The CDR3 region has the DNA TGTGCCAGCTCACCATTAGGAGGTGGGGATGGCTACACCTTC.

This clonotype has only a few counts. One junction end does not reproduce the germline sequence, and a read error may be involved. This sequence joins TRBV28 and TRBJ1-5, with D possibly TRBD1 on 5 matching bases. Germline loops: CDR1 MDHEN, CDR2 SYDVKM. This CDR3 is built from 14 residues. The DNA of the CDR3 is TGTGCCAGCAGTTCACCGATGGGGGATCAGCCCCGGCATTTT. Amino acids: CASSSPMGDQPRHF.

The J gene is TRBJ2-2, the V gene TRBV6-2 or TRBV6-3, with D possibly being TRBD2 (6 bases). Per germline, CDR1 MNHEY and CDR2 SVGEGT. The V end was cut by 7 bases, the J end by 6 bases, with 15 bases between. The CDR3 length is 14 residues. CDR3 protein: CASTGLPASGELFF. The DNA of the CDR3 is TGTGCCAGCACCGGACTACCAGCCTCCGGGGAGCTGTTTTTT.

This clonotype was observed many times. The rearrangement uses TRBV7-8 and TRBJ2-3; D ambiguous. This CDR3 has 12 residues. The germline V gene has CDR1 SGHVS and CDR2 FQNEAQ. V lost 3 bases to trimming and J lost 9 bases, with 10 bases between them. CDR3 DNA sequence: TGTGCCAGCAGCTTGATGGCGTCCACGCAGTATTTT. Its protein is CASSLMASTQYF.

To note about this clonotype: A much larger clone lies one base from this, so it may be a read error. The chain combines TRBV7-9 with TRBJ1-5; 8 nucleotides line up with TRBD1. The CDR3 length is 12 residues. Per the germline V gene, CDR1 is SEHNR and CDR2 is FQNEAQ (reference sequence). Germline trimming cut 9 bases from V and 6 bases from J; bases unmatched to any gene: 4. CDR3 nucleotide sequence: TGTGCCAGGACAGGGGTGGGTCAGCCCCAGCATTTT. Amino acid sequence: CARTGVGQPQHF.

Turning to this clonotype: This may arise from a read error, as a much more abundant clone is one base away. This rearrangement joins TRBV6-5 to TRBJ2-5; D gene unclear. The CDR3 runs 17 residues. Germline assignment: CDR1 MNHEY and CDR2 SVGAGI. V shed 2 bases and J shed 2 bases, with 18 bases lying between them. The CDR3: CASSYSRATFGQETQYF. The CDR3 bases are TGTGCCAGCAGTTACAGTAGGGCGACGTTTGGACAAGAGACCCAGTACTTC.

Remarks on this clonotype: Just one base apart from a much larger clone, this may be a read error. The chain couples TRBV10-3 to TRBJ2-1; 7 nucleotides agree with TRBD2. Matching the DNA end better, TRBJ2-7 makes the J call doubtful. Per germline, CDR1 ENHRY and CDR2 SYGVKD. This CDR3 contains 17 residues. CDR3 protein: CAISESSGVVSYNEQYF. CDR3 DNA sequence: TGTGCCATCAGTGAGTCCAGCGGGGTGGTCTCCTACAATGAGCAGTACTTC.

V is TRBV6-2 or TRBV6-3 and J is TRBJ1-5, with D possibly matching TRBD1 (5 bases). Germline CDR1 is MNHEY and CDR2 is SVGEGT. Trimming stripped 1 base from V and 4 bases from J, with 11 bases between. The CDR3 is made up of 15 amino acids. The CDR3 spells CASSYFSGANQPQHF. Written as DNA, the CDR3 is TGTGCCAGCAGTTACTTTTCCGGGGCGAATCAGCCCCAGCATTTT.

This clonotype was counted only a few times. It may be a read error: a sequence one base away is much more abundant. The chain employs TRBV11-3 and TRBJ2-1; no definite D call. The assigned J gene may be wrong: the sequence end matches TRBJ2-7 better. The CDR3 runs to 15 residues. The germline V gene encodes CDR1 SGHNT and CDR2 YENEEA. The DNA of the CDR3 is TGTGCCAGCAGCCCAGATGCTCGGGCCTACAATGAGCAGTACTTC. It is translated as CASSPDARAYNEQYF.

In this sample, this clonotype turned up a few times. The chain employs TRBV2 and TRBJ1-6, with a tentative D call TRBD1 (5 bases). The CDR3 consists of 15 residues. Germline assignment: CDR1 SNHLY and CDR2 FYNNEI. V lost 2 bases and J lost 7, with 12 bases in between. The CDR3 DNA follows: TGTGCCAGCAGTGAACAGGGTTTGGGCAATTCACCCCTCCACTTT. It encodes CASSEQGLGNSPLHF. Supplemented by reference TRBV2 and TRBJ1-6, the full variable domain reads EPEVTQTPSHQVTQMGQEVILRCVPISNHLYFYWYRQILGQKVEFLVSFYNNEISEKSEIFDDQFSVERPDGSNFTLKIRSTKLEDSAMYFCASSEQGLGNSPLHFGNGTRLTVT.

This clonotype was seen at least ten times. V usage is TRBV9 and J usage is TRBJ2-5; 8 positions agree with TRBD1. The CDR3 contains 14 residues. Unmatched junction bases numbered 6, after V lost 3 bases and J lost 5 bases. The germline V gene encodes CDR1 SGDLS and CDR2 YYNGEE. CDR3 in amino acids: CASSATDRVETQYF. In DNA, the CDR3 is TGTGCCAGCAGCGCTACGGACAGGGTCGAGACCCAGTACTTC.

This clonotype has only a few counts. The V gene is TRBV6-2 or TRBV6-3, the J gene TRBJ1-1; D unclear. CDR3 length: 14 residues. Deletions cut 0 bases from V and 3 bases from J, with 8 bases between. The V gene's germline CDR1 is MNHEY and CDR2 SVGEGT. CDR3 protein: CASSYSGLYTEAFF. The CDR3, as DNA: TGTGCCAGCAGTTACTCCGGCCTGTACACTGAAGCTTTCTTT.

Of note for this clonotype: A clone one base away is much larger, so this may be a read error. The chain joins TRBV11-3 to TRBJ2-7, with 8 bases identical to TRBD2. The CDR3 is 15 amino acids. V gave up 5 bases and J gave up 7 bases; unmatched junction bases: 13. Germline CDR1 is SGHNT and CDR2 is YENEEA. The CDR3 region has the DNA TGTGCCAGCAGCGTTGGCGGGGGGAACTACAATGAGCAGTACTTC. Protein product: CASSVGGGNYNEQYF.

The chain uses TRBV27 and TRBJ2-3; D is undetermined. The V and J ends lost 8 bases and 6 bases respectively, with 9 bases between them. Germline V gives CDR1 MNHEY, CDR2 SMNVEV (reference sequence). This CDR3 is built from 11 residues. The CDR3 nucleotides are TGTGCCAGCGCCCAGATCGATACGCAGTATTTT. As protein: CASAQIDTQYF.

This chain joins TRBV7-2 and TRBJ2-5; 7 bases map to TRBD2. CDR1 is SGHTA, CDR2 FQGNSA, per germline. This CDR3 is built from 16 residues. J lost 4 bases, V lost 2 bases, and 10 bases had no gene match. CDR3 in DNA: TGTGCCAGCAGCTTACTCGGGGGAGGGTCCGGAGAGACCCAGTACTTC. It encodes CASSLLGGGSGETQYF.

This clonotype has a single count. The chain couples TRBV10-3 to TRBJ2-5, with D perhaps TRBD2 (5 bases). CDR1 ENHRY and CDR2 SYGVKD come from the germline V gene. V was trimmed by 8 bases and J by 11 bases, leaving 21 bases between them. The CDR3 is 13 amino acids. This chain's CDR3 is CAILDRQDYGQYF. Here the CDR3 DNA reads TGTGCCATCTTGGACCGCCAAGACTACGGGCAGTACTTC.

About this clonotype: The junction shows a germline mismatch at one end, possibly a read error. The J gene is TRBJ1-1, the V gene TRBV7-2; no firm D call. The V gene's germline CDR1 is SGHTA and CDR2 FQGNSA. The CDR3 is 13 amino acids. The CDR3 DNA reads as TGTGCTCACAGAGAAGATATGAACACTAAAGCTTTCTTT. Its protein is CAHREDMNTKAFF. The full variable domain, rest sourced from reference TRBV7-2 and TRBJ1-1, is GAGVSQSPSNKVTEKGKDVELRCDPISGHTALYWYRQSLGQGLEFLIYFQGNSAPDKSGLPSDRFSAERTGGSVSTLTIQRTQQEDSAVYLCAHREDMNTKAFFGQGTRLTVV.

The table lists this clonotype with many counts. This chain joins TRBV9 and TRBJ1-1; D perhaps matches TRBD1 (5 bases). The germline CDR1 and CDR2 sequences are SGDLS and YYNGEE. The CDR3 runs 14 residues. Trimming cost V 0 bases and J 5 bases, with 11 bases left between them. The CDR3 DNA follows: TGTGCCAGCAGCGTAGGCCCGGGGACGACTGAAGCTTTCTTT. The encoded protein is CASSVGPGTTEAFF. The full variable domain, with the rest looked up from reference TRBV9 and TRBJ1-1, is DSGVTQTPKHLITATGQRVTLRCSPRSGDLSVYWYQQSLDQGLQFLIQYYNGEERAKGNILERFSAQQFPDLHSELNLSSLELGDSALYFCASSVGPGTTEAFFGQGTRLTVV.

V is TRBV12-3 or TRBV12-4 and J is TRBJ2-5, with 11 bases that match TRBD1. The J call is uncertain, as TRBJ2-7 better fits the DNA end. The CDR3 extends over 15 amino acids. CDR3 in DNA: TGTGCCAGCAGTGAAGGGACAGGGGGAGTTTACGAGCAGTACTTC. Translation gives CASSEGTGGVYEQYF.

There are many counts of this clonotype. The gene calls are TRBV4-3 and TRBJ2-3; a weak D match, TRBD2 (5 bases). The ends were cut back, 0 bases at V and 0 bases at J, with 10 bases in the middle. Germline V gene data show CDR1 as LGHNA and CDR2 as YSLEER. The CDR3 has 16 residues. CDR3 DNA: TGCGCCAGCAGCCAAGATAGGAGGACTAGCACAGATACGCAGTATTTT. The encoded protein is CASSQDRRTSTDTQYF.